Given below is one TCR beta chain in context. Profiled with immunoSEQ multiplex PCR; TCRdb holds only in-frame clones, not every one. The data contain approximately 410,000 clones, approximately 90% of them singletons. Specified treatment: about 20 received Ad26.COV2.S at low or high dose, single or two shots; roughly 5 received placebo; per-sample allocation not given. Each sample was drawn 63 days after the first injection (of vaccine or placebo). These data are taken from a study of Ad26.COV2.S vaccination and SARS-CoV-2 variants. Germline V lookup: CDR1 SGHVS, CDR2 FQNEAQ. CDR3 length equals 14 residues. The ends were cut back, 5 bases at V and 2 bases at J, with 11 bases in the middle.

The rearrangement links TRBV7-8 to TRBJ2-3; D is uncertain. The sample in question was peripheral blood, obtained in a trial of Ad26.COV2.S vaccine versus placebo. The receptor was isolated from a person aged 18-65 years who received the Ad26.COV2.S COVID-19 vaccine or a placebo. The CDR3 nucleotides are TGTGCCAGCAGCCCGGGTCGAGCCACAGATACGCAGTATTTT. Amino acid sequence: CASSPGRATDTQYF.